This TCR beta chain is drawn from a study of blood T cell repertoires in COVID-19. The overall study: Some COVID-19 samples were acute and others convalescent; all came from the United States, Italy and Spain.

The germline gives CDR1 MNHEY, CDR2 SMNVEV (reference sequence). Trimming cost V 4 bases and J 2 bases, with 12 bases left between them. This CDR3 is 15 amino acids long. The protocol was immunoSEQ multiplex PCR, while the TCRdb copy is restricted to in-frame clones and leaves out a portion. The sample holds 110,000 to 150,000 clones, 80% to 90% seen once. This sequence was found in a man aged 60-69 years who had recovered from COVID-19. The chain carries TRBV27 and TRBJ2-1, with D perhaps TRBD1 (6 bases). The sample taken for sequencing was PBMCs or T cells enriched from blood (not recorded which). CDR3 region: CASSYVRGTYNEQFF. Here the CDR3 DNA reads TGTGCCAGCAGTTACGTCAGGGGCACCTACAATGAGCAGTTCTTC.